The TCR beta chain under discussion was sequenced for a study of CD8 T cells in Susac syndrome (dated by TCRdb to the late 2010s). At the level of the whole study: Repertoire sequencing was used to test whether CD8+ T cell activation and differentiation in Susac syndrome was antigen driven. The clonality of the CD8+ T cell repertoire was compared across over 10 healthy donors, some 14 Susac syndrome patients and 15 multiple sclerosis patients. What the authors observed across the whole study: The number of individuals in the TCR sequencing and HLA analysis was acknowledged as relatively small.

For CDR1 and CDR2, the germline V gene lists SGHDT and YYEEEE. The junction carries 7 bases between V and J, which are trimmed by 0 bases and 7 bases respectively. The CDR3, cysteine through phenylalanine, is 12 amino acids long. Only the CDR3 portion is preserved as DNA: 36 bases, with reading frame beginning at the first base. High-throughput TCR beta sequencing profiled peripheral blood CD8+ and CD4+ T cells from healthy donors, Susac syndrome patients and multiple sclerosis patients. The multiple sclerosis controls were treatment-naive patients who had stable or active relapsing-remitting disease and met the revised McDonald criteria. Bulk CD8+ and CD4+ T cells were purified by magnetic negative isolation, while CD8+ TEMRA cells were enriched using FACS. Blood was collected in EDTA tubes and processed within 24 hours, with PBMCs isolated through density gradient centrifugation. PBMCs destined for TCR sequencing were cryopreserved in liquid nitrogen and later thawed in a 37 °C water bath. The sorted or isolated CD4+, CD8+ and CD8+ TEMRA cells reached a purity of at least 90%.

RNA was extracted using the RNeasy kit, and 0.5 to 1 microgram was reverse transcribed with random hexamers. TCR beta CDR3 regions were amplified with the immunoSEQ multiplex PCR assay covering 54 Vbeta and 13 Jbeta segments. PCR amplification bias was corrected by using a synthetic template baseline for primer optimization and computational correction. The paper's processing steps were these. Only productive sequences were kept, with reads annotated to V, D and J genes according to IMGT and analyzed in immunoSEQ Analyzer. Clonality was computed as one minus Shannon entropy normalized by log2 of the number of productive unique sequences. Public and private clones were assessed among the 100 most prevalent clones of each patient and control. Susac-specific clones were defined as absent from healthy and MS cohorts, around 1,000 published viral clones and other ImmuneACCESS disease sequences. TCRdb cleaned the public reads at Q25 with fastp, built clones with MiXCR and kept in-frame beta chains. Rows merge per CDR3 protein into single entries with the most common DNA and genes. The V and J calls come from TCRdb's annotation, not from the publication. This sample holds about 300,000 distinct CDR3 sequences; approximately 89% were observed only once. The ten largest clones add up to roughly 0.17% of the sample.

For this clonotype: This clone's antigen is unknown. No clone much larger than this one lies a single base away; base qualities are absent.

The specimen sequenced was CD8+ T cells from PBMCs. This clonotype originated in a human donor with multiple sclerosis. The rearranged segments are TRBV5-6 and TRBJ1-2; the D gene identity is not certain. The nucleotides read TGTGCCAGCAGCTTGGAAGATCCTGGCTACACCTTC. It specifies CASSLEDPGYTF.